This T cell receptor beta chain came from a study of blood T cell repertoires in COVID-19. Overall study: The cDNA or gDNA used as material had been derived from T cells, B-cell-depleted T cells, or PBMCs.

CDR1 is SGHVS and CDR2 is FQNEAQ in the germline V gene. This CDR3 is built from 14 residues. Trimming stripped 6 bases from V and 7 bases from J, with 19 bases between. Either two negative PCRs, clearance, or symptom resolution qualified Cohort 3 donors as recovered. TCRdb keeps only in-frame clones here, not all; method: immunoSEQ multiplex PCR. The table lists more than 200,000 clones, approximately 90% of them singletons. What was sequenced was PBMCs or T cells enriched from blood (not recorded which). The sequence derives from a young woman who had recovered from COVID-19. The chain is built from TRBV7-8 and TRBJ2-7; weak D call: TRBD1 (5 bases). DNA for the CDR3: TGTGCCAGCAGTCGTGCCAGGGAAGCTCGGGAGCAGTACTTC. The encoded protein is CASSRAREAREQYF. Full variable domain (remainder filled in from reference TRBV7-8 and TRBJ2-7): GAGVSQSPRYKVAKRGQDVALRCDPISGHVSLFWYQQALGQGPEFLTYFQNEAQLDKSGLPSDRFFAERPEGSVSTLKIQRTQQEDSAVYLCASSRAREAREQYFGPGTRLTVT.